A single sample is the source of the 4 T cell receptor beta chains below, sequenced in a study of CD8+CD57+ T cells in acquired aplastic anemia. Researchers used genomic DNA as the template to profile TCR beta VDJ and CDR3. TCRdb re-called the reads with MiXCR, one entry per CDR3 protein. The repertoire holds 300,000 or so distinct CDR3 sequences, roughly 50% seen once, with 7.5% to 9% in the top ten. Input material: sorted CD4+, CD8+, or CD8+CD57+ T cells (not recorded which) from PBMCs. Receptor source: a human donor with severe aplastic anemia or a healthy control (not recorded which).

CDR3 in DNA: TGTGCTAGTGGTTTGGTGGGCGGCAGGGAGGGGGTATATAGCAATCAGCCCCAGCATTTT. It yields the protein CASGLVGGREGVYSNQPQHF. This chain connects TRBV12-5 to TRBJ1-5; weak D call: TRBD1 (6 bases). From germline, CDR1 is LGHNT and CDR2 FRNRAP. The CDR3 has 20 amino acids. Trimming took off 0 bases at V and 0 bases at J, with 21 bases between the two ends.

This chain links TRBV4-2 with TRBJ2-3; 9 nucleotides line up with TRBD2. With 2 bases clipped from V and 6 bases from J, the junction kept 6 bases outside the gene matches. From germline, CDR1 is LGHNA and CDR2 YNFKEQ. This CDR3 is 15 amino acids long. The CDR3 here is CASSQTVAGVDTQYF. The CDR3 DNA follows: TGTGCCAGCAGCCAAACAGTAGCGGGAGTCGATACGCAGTATTTT.

This clonotype has a count of ten or more. V and J are TRBV5-1 and TRBJ2-7, with D tentatively TRBD1 (6 bases). Germline V gene data show CDR1 as SGHRS and CDR2 as YFSETQ. V lost 0 bases and J 7 bases, leaving 11 bases between the germline ends. This CDR3 contains 13 residues. This CDR3 reads CASSLDNTGEQYF. CDR3 DNA: TGCGCCAGCAGCTTGGACAACACAGGGGAGCAGTACTTC.

This chain uses TRBV10-3 with TRBJ2-1; tentatively, D is TRBD2 (5 bases). CDR1 ENHRY and CDR2 SYGVKD come from the germline V gene. The CDR3 length is 13 residues. Trimming stripped 4 bases from V and 9 bases from J, with 13 bases between. CDR3 amino acids: CAISGGLEGEQFF. CDR3 sequence (DNA): TGTGCCATCAGTGGAGGTCTAGAGGGTGAGCAGTTCTTC.